This T cell receptor beta chain was recorded in a study of T cell repertoires in cytomegalovirus infection. Across the study: Recently described HLA-C-restricted plus well-studied HLA-B-restricted CMV epitopes were used.

Regarding this clonotype: Its antigen is undetermined.

TCRdb analysed the reads with MiXCR anew, one entry per CDR3 protein. The sample has about 120,000 distinct CDR3 sequences; 30% to 35% are singletons. Overall study findings and caveats: It was HLA-C-restricted CMV-specific TCR beta clonotypes that dominated the response ex vivo.

This CDR3 spans 17 amino acids. CDR1 and CDR2 (germline): SEHNR, FQNEAQ (reference sequence). Trimming removed 2 bases from V and 0 bases from J, with 16 bases in between. This chain connects TRBV7-9 to TRBJ1-1; D gene ambiguous. The sequenced sample was CD8+ T cells from cultured PBMCs, obtained from culture after CMV antigen stimulation. The TCR sequence derives from a human donor in good health (CMV status not recorded). Some clones in this sample may be carry-over from other donors' samples. This CDR3 reads CASSLLLDGWMNTEAFF. In DNA, the CDR3 is TGTGCCAGCAGCTTACTCTTAGACGGCTGGATGAACACTGAAGCTTTCTTT.